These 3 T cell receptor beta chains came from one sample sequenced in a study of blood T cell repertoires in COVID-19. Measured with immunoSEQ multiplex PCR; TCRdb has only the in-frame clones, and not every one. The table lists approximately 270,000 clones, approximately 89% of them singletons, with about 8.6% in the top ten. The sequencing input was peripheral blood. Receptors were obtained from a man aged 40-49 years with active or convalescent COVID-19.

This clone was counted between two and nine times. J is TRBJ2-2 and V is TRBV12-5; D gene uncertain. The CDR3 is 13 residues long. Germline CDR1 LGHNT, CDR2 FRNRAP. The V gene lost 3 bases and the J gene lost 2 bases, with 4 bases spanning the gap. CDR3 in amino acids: CASGFVNTGELFF. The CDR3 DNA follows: TGTGCTAGTGGTTTCGTAAACACCGGGGAGCTGTTTTTT.

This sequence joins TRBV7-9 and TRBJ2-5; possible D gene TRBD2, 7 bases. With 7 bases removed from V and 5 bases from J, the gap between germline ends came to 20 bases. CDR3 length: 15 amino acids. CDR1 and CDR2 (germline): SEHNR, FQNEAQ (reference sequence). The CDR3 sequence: CASTRGGAIWETQYF. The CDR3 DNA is TGTGCCAGCACCCGCGGGGGCGCGATTTGGGAGACCCAGTACTTC.

The CDR3 is CASSDPDRGRPQHF. CDR3 nucleotides: TGCGCCAGCAGTGACCCTGACAGGGGGCGGCCCCAGCATTTT. The J gene is TRBJ1-5, the V gene TRBV10-2, with 10 bases fitting TRBD1. Germline V gene data show CDR1 as WSHSY and CDR2 as SAAADI. The CDR3 is made up of 14 amino acids. V shed 3 bases and J 9 bases; nucleotides not matched to a gene: 5.